Listed below are T cell receptor beta chains from one sample, sequenced in a study of cytomegalovirus exposure and HLA in healthy donors. Here immunoSEQ multiplex PCR was the method, and the copy in TCRdb shows in-frame clones only, minus some. The sample shows about 160,000 clones, approximately 96% of them seen only once. Material for sequencing was PBMCs. These receptors originate from a woman aged 18 to 35 in good health and CMV-seronegative. Each CDR3 is given with its conserved first and last residue. D genes are given only for firm matches. Clone size is given for some rows only: seen once, a few or many times, or a class if the clone is expanded.

>TRBV10-3|15|-|TRBD1|TRBJ1-5
TGTGCCATCTCGTCCGCCGGGACAGCGGATCAGCCCCAGCATTTT
CAISSAGTADQPQHF
>TRBV5-6|13|-|-|TRBJ2-7
TGTGCCAGCAGCTTGGAAGAGGAATACGAGCAGTACTTC
CASSLEEEYEQYF
>TRBV4-1|16|once|TRBD2|TRBJ2-3
TGCGCCAGCAGCCAAACTAGCGGGGGGCGCACAGATACGCAGTATTTT
CASSQTSGGRTDTQYF
>TRBV10-3|16|-|-|TRBJ2-1
TGTGCCATCAGTGGACCGGGACTCCGTTTCTCCAATGAGCAGTTCTTC
CAISGPGLRFSNEQFF
>TRBV9|16|-|TRBD2|TRBJ2-3
TGTGCCAGCAGCTCCCTACTAGCGGGGGGGACAGATACGCAGTATTTT
CASSSLLAGGTDTQYF
>TRBV4-3|18|-|TRBD2|TRBJ2-7
TGCGCCAGCAGCCAAGATGCCAGCGGGGGGCCCCAGGCCTACGAGCAGTACTTC
CASSQDASGGPQAYEQYF
>TRBV7-9|18|-|TRBD2|TRBJ2-1
TGTGCCAGCAGCTTAGCGTCTTTCCTAGCGGACTCCTACAATGAGCAGTTCTTC
CASSLASFLADSYNEQFF
>TRBV10-3|14|-|-|TRBJ1-1
TGTGCCATCAGTGAACAGTCCGTGAACACTGAAGCTTTCTTT
CAISEQSVNTEAFF
>TRBV7-3|16|once|TRBD1|TRBJ1-1
TGTGCCAGCAGCTTAACCCGGGACAGTTTGAACACTGAAGCTTTCTTT
CASSLTRDSLNTEAFF
>TRBV19|17|-|TRBD1|TRBJ1-3
TGTGCCAGTAGTATAGGCGGACAGGGCCACTCTGGAAACACCATATATTTT
CASSIGGQGHSGNTIYF
>TRBV6-1|16|-|TRBD1|TRBJ2-3
TGTGCCAGCAGTGCCCGACAGGGGGCGTCCACAGATACGCAGTATTTT
CASSARQGASTDTQYF
>TRBV4-1|17|-|TRBD1|TRBJ1-1
TGCGCCAGCAGCCCCCGTCAGGGGGCACCTTTGAACACTGAAGCTTTCTTT
CASSPRQGAPLNTEAFF
>TRBV7-2|16|-|TRBD2|TRBJ2-5
TGTGCCAGCAGCACACGGACTAGCGGAAGGGTAGAGACCCAGTACTTC
CASSTRTSGRVETQYF
>TRBV5-4|16|-|TRBD2|TRBJ2-5
TGTGCCAGCAGCTTGGGGACTAGCGGGCTGGGAGAGACCCAGTACTTC
CASSLGTSGLGETQYF